This T cell receptor (beta chain) stems from a study of blood T cell repertoires in COVID-19. Across the study: Whether acute or convalescent, the COVID-19 samples came from the United States, Italy and Spain.

V was pared by 3 bases and J by 0 bases, with 2 bases between. The CDR3 is 13 amino acids. The germline CDR1 and CDR2 sequences are MDHEN and SYDVKM. Assay: immunoSEQ multiplex PCR; the TCRdb copy retains only in-frame clones and omits some. The sample lists about 190,000 clones, around 79% seen once, with roughly an eighth in the top ten. The receptor comes from a woman aged 45-65 years with acute or convalescent COVID-19. Source material: peripheral blood. The chain links TRBV28 to TRBJ2-2; D remains unclear. As DNA, the CDR3 is TGTGCCAGCAGTTTTACGAACACCGGGGAGCTGTTTTTT. Protein product: CASSFTNTGELFF.